This entry lists 29 T cell receptor beta chains sequenced from one sample in a study of blood T cell repertoires in COVID-19. Sequencing was performed with immunoSEQ multiplex PCR; in TCRdb, only in-frame clones are kept and a portion is missing. The repertoire holds 150,000 or so clones, with around 85% as singletons. The sample consisted of peripheral blood. The source is a woman aged 60-75 years with acute or convalescent COVID-19.

The chain employs TRBV5-1 and TRBJ2-1; possibly TRBD2 for D (6 bases). Germline V gene lookup returns CDR1 SGHRS and CDR2 YFSETQ. The length of the CDR3 is 15 residues. V was pared by 3 bases and J by 5 bases, with 15 bases between. The DNA of the CDR3 is TGCGCCAGCAGCTCCCTGAGCGGGTGGGACAATGAGCAGTTCTTC. It encodes CASSSLSGWDNEQFF.

This clone turned up a few times. This chain links TRBV7-3 with TRBJ2-2; possibly TRBD2 for D (6 bases). V was pared by 2 bases and J by 7 bases, with 14 bases between. Germline values: CDR1 SGHTA, CDR2 FQGTGA. The CDR3 covers 15 residues. The CDR3 region has the DNA TGTGCCAGCAGCTTATTTGGGACTCCCGGCGGGGAGCTGTTTTTT. It codes for CASSLFGTPGGELFF.

The genes are TRBV5-4 and TRBJ2-6; D is perhaps TRBD1 (6 bases). This CDR3 has 18 residues. V was pared by 1 base and J by 2 bases, with 16 bases between. Germline V gene sequence: CDR1 SGHNT, CDR2 YYREEE (reference sequence). CDR3 amino acids: CASSLLAGVSAGANVLTF. The DNA for the CDR3 is TGTGCCAGCAGCTTGTTGGCAGGGGTATCGGCTGGGGCCAACGTCCTGACTTTC.

The chain combines TRBV19 with TRBJ1-5; D remains unclear. The germline V and J ends were trimmed by 5 bases and 2 bases, with 10 bases remaining between them. The CDR3 is made up of 14 amino acids. CDR1 and CDR2 from the germline V gene are LNHDA and SQIVND (reference sequence). In DNA form, the CDR3 reads TGTGCCAGTAGTGGGAGGGTCGGCAATCAGCCCCAGCATTTT. As protein: CASSGRVGNQPQHF.

The chain has TRBV10-2 and TRBJ1-5; unclear D gene. V was clipped by 0 bases and J by 7 bases, with 10 bases between them. Germline V gene lookup returns CDR1 WSHSY and CDR2 SAAADI. The CDR3 has 14 amino acids. The CDR3 region is CASSESGTGQPQHF. The CDR3 DNA reads as TGCGCCAGCAGTGAGTCAGGAACGGGGCAGCCCCAGCATTTT.

The gene calls are TRBV7-2 and TRBJ1-5; 9 bases are shared with TRBD1. Germline CDR1 is SGHTA and CDR2 is FQGNSA. V trimming: 1 base; J trimming: 5 bases; junction bases outside the gene matches: 3. This CDR3 contains 15 residues. CDR3 sequence: CASSLVWTGDQPQHF. CDR3 DNA: TGTGCCAGCAGCTTAGTCTGGACAGGGGATCAGCCCCAGCATTTT.

This sequence joins TRBV5-3 and TRBJ1-2; tentatively, D is TRBD1 (6 bases). TRBV5-3 is noted as an ORF with a role that remains uncertain. This CDR3 comprises 16 residues. Trimming left V 0 bases short and J 5 bases short, with 17 bases between. CDR3 amino acids: CARSLDPTGWRYGYTF. The CDR3 region has the DNA TGTGCCAGAAGCTTGGACCCGACAGGTTGGAGGTATGGCTACACCTTC.

This clone was observed a few times. CDR3 protein: CASSYPQRNPKAGELFF. CDR3 DNA sequence: TGTGCCAGCAGCTACCCGCAGAGAAACCCTAAGGCGGGTGAACTGTTTTTT. This chain joins TRBV11-2 and TRBJ1-4; D call uncertain. The germline V and J ends were trimmed by 4 bases and 12 bases, with 27 bases remaining between them. CDR1 is SGHAT, CDR2 FQNNGV, per germline. This CDR3 spans 17 amino acids.

The V call is TRBV19, the J call TRBJ2-1; 8 nucleotides line up with TRBD2. The germline V gene has CDR1 LNHDA and CDR2 SQIVND (reference sequence). Trimming took 5 bases from V and 9 from J; bases not matched to a gene: 15. The CDR3 is made up of 16 amino acids. The CDR3 DNA follows: TGTGCCAGTAGTTCTGGGGGGTTAGCGGGGCGTGGTGAGCAGTTCTTC. As protein: CASSSGGLAGRGEQFF.

The V and J genes are TRBV2 and TRBJ1-2; TRBD1 matches 7 bases. CDR1 is SNHLY, CDR2 FYNNEI, per germline. This CDR3 contains 13 residues. V shed 4 bases, J shed 4 bases, and the junction held 3 bases outside the gene matches. The CDR3 DNA follows: TGTGCCAGCAGTGGTGGGGACAGCTATGGCTACACCTTC. Amino acids: CASSGGDSYGYTF.

The rearrangement links TRBV4-1 to TRBJ2-4; 11 bases line up with TRBD2. There are 20 residues in the CDR3. The ends lost 1 base at V and 1 base at J; junction bases unmatched: 12. Per germline, CDR1 MGHRA and CDR2 YSYEKL. CDR3 DNA: TGCGCCAGCAGCCAAGCTTTGGCTAGCGGGGGGACAGGGGCCAAAAACATTCAGTACTTC. Amino acid sequence: CASSQALASGGTGAKNIQYF.

CDR3 sequence (DNA): TGTGCCAGTAGTATCCACAGCCCTGGGGCCAACGTCCTGACTTTC. Its translation is CASSIHSPGANVLTF. V usage is TRBV19 and J usage is TRBJ2-6; no firm D call. CDR3 length: 15 amino acids. CDR1 and CDR2 (germline): LNHDA, SQIVND (reference sequence). The germline V and J ends were trimmed by 3 bases and 2 bases, with 8 bases remaining between them. The full variable domain, its missing parts supplied by reference TRBV19 and TRBJ2-6, is DGGITQSPKYLFRKEGQNVTLSCEQNLNHDAMYWYRQDPGQGLRLIYYSQIVNDFQKGDIAEGYSVSREKKESFPLTVTSAQKNPTAFYLCASSIHSPGANVLTFGAGSRLTVL.

This clone was counted between two and nine times. CDR3 region: CSVFGQAGRGAFF. The DNA of the CDR3 is TGCAGCGTTTTCGGACAGGCGGGCCGGGGAGCTTTCTTT. J is TRBJ1-1 and V is TRBV29-1; 7 bases line up with TRBD1. This CDR3 contains 13 residues. Losses at the gene ends were 5 bases for V and 10 bases for J; bases not matched to a gene: 13. Germline V gene lookup returns CDR1 SQVTM and CDR2 ANQGSEA.

V and J are TRBV4-1 and TRBJ1-4; D is ambiguous. CDR1 is MGHRA and CDR2 is YSYEKL in the germline V gene. The CDR3 extends over 15 amino acids. Trimming cost V 1 base and J 8 bases, with 14 bases left between them. The CDR3 nucleotides read TGCGCCAGCAGCCAAGGTCCCCAGGCGGGCGAAAAACTGTTTTTT. Its protein is CASSQGPQAGEKLFF.

The chain has TRBV6-6 and TRBJ2-3, with 7 bases matching TRBD1. J gave up 1 base and V 6 bases, and 7 bases lay outside the gene matches. The CDR3 extends over 15 amino acids. Germline CDR1 reads MNHNY; CDR2 reads SVGAGI (reference sequence). This chain's CDR3 is CASRPAGGGTDTQYF. The CDR3, as DNA: TGTGCCAGCAGGCCGGCAGGGGGTGGCACAGATACGCAGTATTTT.

The CDR3 DNA reads TGTGCCAGCAGTTCCCGGCGATCTAGGGGCGCAGATACGCAGTATTTT. Amino acids: CASSSRRSRGADTQYF. The chain recombines TRBV27 with TRBJ2-3, with D possibly TRBD1 on 5 matching bases. V shed 4 bases and J shed 4 bases, with 18 bases lying between them. The CDR3 extends over 16 amino acids. Germline V CDR1 and CDR2: MNHEY, SMNVEV (reference sequence).

The chain employs TRBV2 and TRBJ1-5; possibly TRBD1 for D (6 bases). Germline V gene lookup returns CDR1 SNHLY and CDR2 FYNNEI. Trimming removed 6 bases from V and 2 bases from J, with 8 bases in between. The CDR3 is 13 residues long. The CDR3 DNA reads as TGTGCCAGCAGACAGGGTGGCAATCAGCCCCAGCATTTT. It translates to CASRQGGNQPQHF.

J is TRBJ2-7 and V is TRBV7-2; D remains ambiguous. Deletions cut 3 bases from V and 6 bases from J, with 12 bases between. Germline V lookup: CDR1 SGHTA, CDR2 FQGNSA. This CDR3 is built from 13 residues. This chain's CDR3 is CASSLMPQSEQYV. The CDR3 coding sequence is TGTGCCAGCAGCTTGATGCCCCAGTCCGAGCAGTACGTC.

The CDR3 spells CAWREGHKNQPQHF. CDR3 nucleotides: TGTGCCTGGAGAGAGGGACATAAGAATCAGCCCCAGCATTTT. This sequence joins TRBV30 and TRBJ1-5; a possible D gene is TRBD1 (6 bases). Trimming took 3 bases from V and 4 from J, leaving 13 bases between them. CDR1 and CDR2 (germline): GTSNPN, SVGIG (reference sequence). The CDR3 spans 14 residues.

The genes are TRBV27 and TRBJ1-2; tentative D call: TRBD1 (6 bases). Between the trimmed V and J ends, which lost 3 bases and 3 bases, there was a span of 11 bases. Germline CDR1 reads MNHEY; CDR2 reads SMNVEV (reference sequence). The CDR3 runs 14 residues. For the CDR3, the DNA is TGTGCCAGCAGTTTGCGGGGGCGCTACTATGGCTACACCTTC. It specifies CASSLRGRYYGYTF.

The V gene is TRBV5-1, the J gene TRBJ1-6, with a weak D call TRBD1 (6 bases). The germline V and J ends were trimmed by 0 bases and 5 bases, with 9 bases remaining between them. CDR1 and CDR2 from the germline V gene are SGHRS and YFSETQ. There are 15 residues in the CDR3. The CDR3 DNA follows: TGCGCCAGCAGCTTGGGGACAGTTAATAATTCACCCCTCCACTTT. It specifies CASSLGTVNNSPLHF. Looking up the rest from reference TRBV5-1 and TRBJ1-6 gives the full variable domain: KAGVTQTPRYLIKTRGQQVTLSCSPISGHRSVSWYQQTPGQGLQFLFEYFSETQRNKGNFPGRFSGRQFSNSRSEMNVSTLELGDSALYLCASSLGTVNNSPLHFGNGTRLTVT.

This clone was found once. The chain recombines TRBV5-6 with TRBJ1-1, with TRBD1 matching 7 bases. With 4 bases clipped from V and 1 base from J, the junction kept 4 bases outside the gene matches. Germline V gene sequence: CDR1 SGHDT, CDR2 YYEEEE. CDR3 size: 14 residues. The CDR3 loop reads CASSKGDRNTEAFF. In DNA, the CDR3 is TGTGCCAGCAGCAAAGGGGACAGGAACACTGAAGCTTTCTTT.

The CDR3 bases are TGTGCCAGCAGCCCCGGGACTAGAACCTACGAGCAGTACTTC. Amino acids: CASSPGTRTYEQYF. V is TRBV3-1 (or the pseudogene TRBV3-2) and J is TRBJ2-7; 8 bases fit TRBD2. Germline V CDR1 and CDR2: LGHDT, YNNKEL (reference sequence). V lost 4 bases and J lost 2; bases outside the gene matches: 4. The CDR3 extends over 14 amino acids.

This clone has a single count. CDR3 sequence: CASSPYSSSGAGELFF. DNA of the CDR3: TGTGCCAGCAGCCCGTATTCGAGTAGCGGGGCCGGGGAGCTGTTTTTT. The chain uses TRBV7-3 and TRBJ2-2; TRBD2 matches 8 bases. CDR3 length: 16 residues. The V gene's germline CDR1 is SGHTA and CDR2 FQGTGA. With 5 bases clipped from V and 6 bases from J, the junction kept 11 bases outside the gene matches.

J is TRBJ2-3 and V is TRBV15; D is possibly TRBD1 (8 bases). Germline V gene lookup returns CDR1 LNHNV and CDR2 YYDKDF (reference sequence). The CDR3 is 13 amino acids. V gave up 7 bases and J gave up 6 bases, with 14 bases separating them. The DNA of the CDR3 is TGTGCCACCACTACAGGGGGGGCCGATACGCAGTATTTT. It encodes CATTTGGADTQYF. The full variable domain, completed using reference TRBV15 and TRBJ2-3, is DAMVIQNPRYQVTQFGKPVTLSCSQTLNHNVMYWYQQKSSQAPKLLFHYYDKDFNNEADTPDNFQSRRPNTSFCFLDIRSPGLGDTAMYLCATTTGGADTQYFGPGTRLTVL.

The V and J genes are TRBV27 and TRBJ1-1, with TRBD1 matching over 7 bases. Germline V gives CDR1 MNHEY, CDR2 SMNVEV (reference sequence). Trimming cost V 6 bases and J 3 bases; bases outside gene matches: 7. This CDR3 is 14 amino acids long. CDR3 DNA sequence: TGTGCCAGCAGACCGACAGGGCCGTACACTGAAGCTTTCTTT. Encoded protein: CASRPTGPYTEAFF.

The chain links TRBV9 to TRBJ1-6; D not certain. This CDR3 has 12 amino acids. Between the trimmed V and J ends, which lost 2 bases and 5 bases, there was a span of 2 bases. CDR1 SGDLS and CDR2 YYNGEE come from the germline V gene. CDR3 protein: CASSVDNSPLHF. The CDR3 bases are TGTGCCAGCAGCGTCGATAATTCACCCCTCCACTTT. The full variable domain, rest sourced from reference TRBV9 and TRBJ1-6, is DSGVTQTPKHLITATGQRVTLRCSPRSGDLSVYWYQQSLDQGLQFLIQYYNGEERAKGNILERFSAQQFPDLHSELNLSSLELGDSALYFCASSVDNSPLHFGNGTRLTVT.

This chain links TRBV28 with TRBJ2-7; perhaps TRBD1 as D (6 bases). This CDR3 has 17 residues. V was shortened by 6 bases and J by 1 base, with 22 bases between the two germline ends. Germline CDR1 and CDR2: MDHEN and SYDVKM. Written as DNA, the CDR3 is TGTGCCAGCAGCTTAGCCAAATACAGGGCCCTTTCCTACGAGCAGTACTTC. Its protein is CASSLAKYRALSYEQYF.

This clone was observed a single time. The V and J genes are TRBV5-1 and TRBJ1-4, with D tentatively TRBD1 (6 bases). The V end lost 3 bases, the J end lost 8 bases, and 20 bases lay between the germline ends. The CDR3 is made up of 16 amino acids. The germline V gene encodes CDR1 SGHRS and CDR2 YFSETQ. CDR3 in amino acids: CASSSERQELGEKLFF. The CDR3 nucleotides read TGCGCCAGCAGCTCGGAACGACAGGAATTGGGGGAAAAACTGTTTTTT.